These 12 T cell receptor beta chains share one sample of origin, sequenced in a study of blood T cell repertoires in COVID-19. Measured with immunoSEQ multiplex PCR; TCRdb has only the in-frame clones, and not every one. The table records roughly 160,000 clones, 82% of them present only once. Sequencing was done on a sample of PBMCs or T cells enriched from blood (not recorded which). These receptors were taken from a man aged 55 to 70 who had recovered from COVID-19.

The rearrangement links TRBV3-1 (or the pseudogene TRBV3-2) to TRBJ1-5; D is perhaps TRBD1 (5 bases). Between the trimmed V and J ends, which lost 1 base and 7 bases, there was a span of 14 bases. The V gene's germline CDR1 is LGHDT and CDR2 YNNKEL (reference sequence). This CDR3 has 15 residues. The CDR3, as DNA: TGTGCCAGCAGCCAAGGCTCAGGGAATGTCCAGCCCCAGCATTTT. It codes for CASSQGSGNVQPQHF.

V gene TRBV5-5 combines with J gene TRBJ2-5; perhaps TRBD1 as D (5 bases). Trimming removed 0 bases from V and 6 bases from J, with 15 bases in between. The CDR3 spans 15 residues. Germline loops: CDR1 SGHKS, CDR2 YYEKEE (reference sequence). In DNA, the CDR3 is TGTGCCAGCAGCTTGGGGGGTCAGGGTGAGAAGACCCAGTACTTC. Translated: CASSLGGQGEKTQYF. The variable domain in full, completed from reference TRBV5-5 and TRBJ2-5, reads DAGVTQSPTHLIKTRGQQVTLRCSPISGHKSVSWYQQVLGQGPQFIFQYYEKEERGRGNFPDRFSARQFPNYSSELNVNALLLGDSALYLCASSLGGQGEKTQYFGPGTRLLVL.

The chain couples TRBV30 to TRBJ1-3, with D unresolved. Trimming pared 6 bases from V and 3 bases from J, leaving 15 bases between. The CDR3 is 14 residues long. The germline V gene encodes CDR1 GTSNPN and CDR2 SVGIG (reference sequence). CDR3 sequence: CACAPGGSGNTIYF. CDR3 in DNA: TGTGCCTGCGCACCTGGAGGGAGTGGAAACACCATATATTTT.

This clone was counted only a few times. V usage is TRBV5-6 and J usage is TRBJ2-7; unclear D gene. The V end was cut by 0 bases, the J end by 2 bases, with 9 bases between. The CDR3 spans 14 residues. Germline-derived CDR1 and CDR2 are SGHDT and YYEEEE. CDR3 in DNA: TGTGCCAGCAGCTTGGCTGGTACAGCCTACGAGCAGTACTTC. The encoded protein is CASSLAGTAYEQYF.

The chain links TRBV12-5 to TRBJ2-1; TRBD1 might be the D (6 bases). This CDR3 has 15 residues. Germline V gene sequence: CDR1 LGHNT, CDR2 FRNRAP. The V and J ends lost 6 bases and 0 bases respectively, with 12 bases between them. CDR3 sequence reads: CASGTDRSSYNEQFF. As DNA, the CDR3 is TGTGCTAGTGGCACAGACAGGAGCTCCTACAATGAGCAGTTCTTC.

This clone was picked up a small number of times. The chain employs TRBV6-5 and TRBJ2-7, with 7 bases fitting TRBD1. Germline V gene lookup returns CDR1 MNHEY and CDR2 SVGAGI. V shed 8 bases, J shed 13 bases, and the junction held 8 bases outside the gene matches. This CDR3 is 10 amino acids long. DNA of the CDR3: TGTGCCAGCGGAACGGACAGGCATTACTTC. Translating gives CASGTDRHYF.

The J gene is TRBJ2-1, the V gene TRBV11-2, with TRBD2 matching 10 bases. The CDR3 covers 14 residues. V was clipped by 6 bases and J by 7 bases; unmatched bases: 6. In germline, CDR1 is SGHAT, CDR2 FQNNGV. The CDR3 nucleotides read TGTGCCAGCAGGATAGCGGGGGGCAGAAATGAGCAGTTCTTC. Protein product: CASRIAGGRNEQFF.

The chain employs TRBV9 and TRBJ2-3; a weak D match, TRBD1 (6 bases). The ends were cut back, 0 bases at V and 2 bases at J, with 7 bases in the middle. CDR1 is SGDLS, CDR2 YYNGEE, per germline. There are 14 residues in the CDR3. CDR3 in amino acids: CASSVAGDTDTQYF. The CDR3 DNA reads TGTGCCAGCAGCGTAGCAGGGGACACAGATACGCAGTATTTT.

As for this clone: Other DNA sequences in the sample encode the same CDR3. J is TRBJ1-2 and V is TRBV28; D is unclear. The CDR3 runs to 13 residues. The germline CDR1 and CDR2 sequences are MDHEN and SYDVKM. V lost 2 bases to trimming and J lost 7 bases, with 11 bases between them. Here the CDR3 reads CASSLLGGLGYTF. The CDR3 DNA is TGTGCCAGCAGTTTACTAGGAGGTCTTGGCTACACCTTC.

V gene TRBV6-5 combines with J gene TRBJ1-5; D not certain. Germline-derived CDR1 and CDR2 are MNHEY and SVGAGI. With 8 bases removed from V and 6 bases from J, the gap between germline ends came to 14 bases. This CDR3 has 13 residues. The DNA of the CDR3 is TGTGCCAGCGGGCCCCTAACCGTTCAGCCCCAGCATTTT. It specifies CASGPLTVQPQHF.

The CDR3 sequence is CASSRTQNSNQPQHF. The CDR3 coding sequence is TGTGCCAGCAGCCGAACGCAGAATAGCAATCAGCCCCAGCATTTT. V usage is TRBV6-5 and J usage is TRBJ1-5; D is unclear. The CDR3 extends over 15 amino acids. Germline-derived CDR1 and CDR2 are MNHEY and SVGAGI. Trimming took off 6 bases at V and 0 bases at J, with 12 bases between the two ends.

The chain recombines TRBV6-5 with TRBJ1-2; perhaps TRBD1 as D (5 bases). The CDR3 covers 15 residues. The germline V and J ends were trimmed by 5 bases and 2 bases, with 15 bases remaining between them. CDR1 MNHEY and CDR2 SVGAGI come from the germline V gene. Written as DNA, the CDR3 is TGTGCCAGCAGTCCTACCGGGGGGGGGAACTATGGCTACACCTTC. It translates to CASSPTGGGNYGYTF.